The TCR beta chain described here comes from a study of T cells in Graves' hyperthyroidism and ophthalmopathy. Thyroid ultrasound, orbital computed tomography, clinical symptoms, and serum thyroxine and TRAb underpinned diagnoses. Cells are PBMCs isolated from about 10 ml of fresh blood. TCR beta CDR3 regions were amplified from RNA transcripts. The HTBI primer set served for first-round RT-PCR of the TCR CDR3. TCRdb used MiXCR to reprocess the multiplex PCR reads, holding one entry per CDR3 protein. The table has over 500,000 distinct CDR3 sequences, 17% seen once. The CDR3 totals 16 residues. Trimming removed 3 bases from V and 0 bases from J, with 13 bases in between. Looked up from germline, CDR1 is MNHEY and CDR2 is SMNVEV (reference sequence).

The sequenced material came from blood. This receptor was obtained from a woman younger than 35 with Graves' ophthalmopathy. The V call is TRBV27, the J call TRBJ2-3; D gene unclear. The CDR3 DNA sequence: TGTGCCAGCAGTTTGGGTGTTGTACAGAGCACAGATACGCAGTATTTT. Encoded protein: CASSLGVVQSTDTQYF.